Described below is a single T cell receptor beta chain sequence and its context. What it binds is not known. Its ends do not fully match the called genes, so a read error is possible. These data come from a study of PD-1 blockade in classical Hodgkin lymphoma. Germline V CDR1 and CDR2: ENHRY, SYGVKD. This CDR3 region has 14 residues. Points from the study as a whole: Patients starting nivolumab under 1 year after ASCT were excluded. TCR diversity rose significantly by C4D1 in CD4+ but not CD8+ cells. Repertoire differences have undefined causes, possibly disease activity or prior therapy. Complete responders' diversity at baseline resembled that of newly diagnosed patients.

Time point reported: cycle 4 day 1 (C4D1), after 6 weeks of nivolumab. Each patient's relapse followed autologous stem cell transplantation, and brentuximab vedotin exposure varied. The method was immunoSEQ multiplex PCR; TCRdb's version includes in-frame clones alone and lacks a portion of them. The sample carries tens of thousands of clones, more than 70% recorded once. The chain couples TRBV10-3 to TRBJ1-1; a weak D match, TRBD1 (5 bases). Sequenced material: peripheral blood mononuclear cells (PBMCs), taken before the fourth cycle of nivolumab. The source is a human donor with classical Hodgkin lymphoma. The DNA for the CDR3 is TGTACCATCCAAACAAGGGGTGCGGGGACTGAAGCTTTCTTT. Its translation is CTIQTRGAGTEAFF.